This T cell receptor beta chain was documented in a study of blood T cell repertoires in COVID-19. Whole-study context: Acute and convalescent COVID-19 samples came from the United States, Italy and Spain. T cells, B-cell-depleted T cells, or PBMCs provided the cDNA or gDNA that served as material.

The CDR3 loop spans 13 amino acids. The V end lost 6 bases, the J end lost 6 bases, and 15 bases lay between the germline ends. Germline CDR1 is SGDLS and CDR2 is YYNGEE. Authors' processing steps: Amplified reference gene primers provided the basis for estimating nucleated cell counts. The data were produced by immunoSEQ multiplex PCR, yet TCRdb's version contains in-frame clones alone and is incomplete. V and J calls and clone size are as listed in that table; D and trimming were resolved from the DNA. Of about 120,000 clones listed, roughly 80% are singletons. This TCR was recovered from a young man with acute or convalescent COVID-19. The sample comprised peripheral blood. The rearrangement joins TRBV9 to TRBJ1-2; possibly TRBD1 for D (6 bases). CDR3 in amino acids: CASTSGDLDGYTF. CDR3 sequence (DNA): TGTGCCAGCACGTCAGGGGATCTGGATGGCTACACCTTC.